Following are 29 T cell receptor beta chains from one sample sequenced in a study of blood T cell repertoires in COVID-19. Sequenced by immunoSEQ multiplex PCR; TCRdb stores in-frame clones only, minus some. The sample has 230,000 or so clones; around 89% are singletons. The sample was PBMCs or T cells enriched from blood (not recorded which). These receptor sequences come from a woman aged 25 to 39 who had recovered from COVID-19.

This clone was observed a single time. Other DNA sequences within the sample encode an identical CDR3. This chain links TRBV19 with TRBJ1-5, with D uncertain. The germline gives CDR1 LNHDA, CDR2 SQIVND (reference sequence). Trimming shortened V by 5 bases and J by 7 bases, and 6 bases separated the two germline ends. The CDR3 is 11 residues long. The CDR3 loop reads CASSAGQPQHF. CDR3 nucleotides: TGTGCCAGTAGTGCCGGGCAGCCCCAGCATTTT.

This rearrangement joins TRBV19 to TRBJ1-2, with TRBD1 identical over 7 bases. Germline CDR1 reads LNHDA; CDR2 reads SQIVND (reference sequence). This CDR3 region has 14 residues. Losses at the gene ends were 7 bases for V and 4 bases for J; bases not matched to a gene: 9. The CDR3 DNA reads TGTGCCAGTACATTCTCTGGGGACAGCTATGGCTACACCTTC. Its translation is CASTFSGDSYGYTF.

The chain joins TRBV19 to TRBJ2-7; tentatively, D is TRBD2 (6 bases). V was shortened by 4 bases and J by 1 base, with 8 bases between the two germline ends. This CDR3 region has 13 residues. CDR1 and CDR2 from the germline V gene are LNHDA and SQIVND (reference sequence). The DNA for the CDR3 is TGTGCCAGTAGTACTAGCGCATCCTACGAGCAGTACTTC. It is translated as CASSTSASYEQYF.

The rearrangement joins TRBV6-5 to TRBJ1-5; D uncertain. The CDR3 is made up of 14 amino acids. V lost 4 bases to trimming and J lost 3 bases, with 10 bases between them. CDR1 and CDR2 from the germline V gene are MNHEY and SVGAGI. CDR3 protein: CASSSRLFNQPQHF. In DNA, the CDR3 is TGTGCCAGCAGTTCCCGACTCTTCAATCAGCCCCAGCATTTT.

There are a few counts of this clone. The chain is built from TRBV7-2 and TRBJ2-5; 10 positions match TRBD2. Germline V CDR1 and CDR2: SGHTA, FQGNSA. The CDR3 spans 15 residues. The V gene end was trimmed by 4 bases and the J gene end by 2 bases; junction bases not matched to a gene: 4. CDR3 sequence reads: CASSSRAGGQETQYF. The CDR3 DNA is TGTGCCAGCAGCTCCAGAGCGGGGGGGCAAGAGACCCAGTACTTC.

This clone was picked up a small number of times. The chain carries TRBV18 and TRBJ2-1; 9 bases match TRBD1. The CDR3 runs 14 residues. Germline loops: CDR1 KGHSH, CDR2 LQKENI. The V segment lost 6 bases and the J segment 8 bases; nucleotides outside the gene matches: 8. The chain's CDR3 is CASSSGQGIHEQFF. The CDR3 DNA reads TGTGCCAGCTCCTCGGGACAGGGAATTCATGAGCAGTTCTTC.

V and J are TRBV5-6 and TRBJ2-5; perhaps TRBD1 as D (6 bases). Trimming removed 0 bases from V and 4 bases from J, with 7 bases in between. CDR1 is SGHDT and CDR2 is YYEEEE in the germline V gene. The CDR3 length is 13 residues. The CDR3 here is CASSLVQGETQYF. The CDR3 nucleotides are TGTGCCAGCAGCTTGGTACAGGGAGAGACCCAGTACTTC.

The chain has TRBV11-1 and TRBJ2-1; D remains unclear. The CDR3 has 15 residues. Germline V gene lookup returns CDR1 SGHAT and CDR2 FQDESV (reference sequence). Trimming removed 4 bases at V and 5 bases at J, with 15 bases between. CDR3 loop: CASSSSFSTHNEQFF. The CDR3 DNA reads TGTGCCAGCAGCTCCAGTTTTAGCACTCACAATGAGCAGTTCTTC.

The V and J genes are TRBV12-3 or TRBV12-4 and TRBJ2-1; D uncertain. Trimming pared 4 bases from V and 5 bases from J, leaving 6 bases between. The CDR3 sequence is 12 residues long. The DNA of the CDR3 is TGTGCCAGCAGTTCAGTAAACAATGAGCAGTTCTTC. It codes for CASSSVNNEQFF.

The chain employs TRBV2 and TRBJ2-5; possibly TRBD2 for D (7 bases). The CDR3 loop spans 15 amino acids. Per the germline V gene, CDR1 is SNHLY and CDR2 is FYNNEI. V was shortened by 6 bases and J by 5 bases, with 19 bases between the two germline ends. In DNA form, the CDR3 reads TGTGCCAGCAGGAAGGATAGGGGGGAGGGGGAGACCCAGTACTTC. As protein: CASRKDRGEGETQYF.

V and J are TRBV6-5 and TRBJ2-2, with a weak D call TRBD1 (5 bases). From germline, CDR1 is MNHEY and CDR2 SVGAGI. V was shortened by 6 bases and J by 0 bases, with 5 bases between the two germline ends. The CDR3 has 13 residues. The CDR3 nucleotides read TGTGCCAGCAGAGGGGCGAACACCGGGGAGCTGTTTTTT. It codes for CASRGANTGELFF.

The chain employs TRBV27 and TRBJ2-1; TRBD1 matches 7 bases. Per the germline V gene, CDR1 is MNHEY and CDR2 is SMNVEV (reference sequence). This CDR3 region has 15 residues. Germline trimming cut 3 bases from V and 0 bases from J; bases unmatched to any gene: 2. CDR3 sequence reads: CASSLDRYSYNEQFF. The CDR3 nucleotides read TGTGCCAGCAGTTTGGACAGGTACTCCTACAATGAGCAGTTCTTC.

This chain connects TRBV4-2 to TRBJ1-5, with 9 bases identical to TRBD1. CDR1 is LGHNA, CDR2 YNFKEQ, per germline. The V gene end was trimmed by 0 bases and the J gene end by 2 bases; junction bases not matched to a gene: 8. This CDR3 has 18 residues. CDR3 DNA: TGTGCCAGCAGCCAAGATGAGGACAGGGGTGTTGGCAATCAGCCCCAGCATTTT. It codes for CASSQDEDRGVGNQPQHF.

CDR3 amino acids: CASSRTGGGSGELFF. DNA for the CDR3: TGTGCCAGCAGTCGGACAGGGGGCGGTTCCGGGGAGCTGTTTTTT. The V and J genes are TRBV6-5 and TRBJ2-2; 11 bases map to TRBD1. The CDR3 is 15 amino acids. Germline V CDR1 and CDR2: MNHEY, SVGAGI. V lost 5 bases and J lost 6; bases outside the gene matches: 5.

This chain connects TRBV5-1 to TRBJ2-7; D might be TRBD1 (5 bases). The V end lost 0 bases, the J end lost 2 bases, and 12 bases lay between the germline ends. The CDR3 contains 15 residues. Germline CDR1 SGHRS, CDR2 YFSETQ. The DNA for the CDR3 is TGCGCCAGCAGCTTGGACGGACAAGAACCCTACGAGCAGTACTTC. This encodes CASSLDGQEPYEQYF.

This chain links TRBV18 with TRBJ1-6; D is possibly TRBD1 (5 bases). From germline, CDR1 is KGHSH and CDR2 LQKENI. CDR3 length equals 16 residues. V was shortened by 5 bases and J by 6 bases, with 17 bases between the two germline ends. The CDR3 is CASSSNRAQGNSPLHF. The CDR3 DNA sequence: TGTGCCAGCTCAAGCAATCGGGCCCAGGGTAATTCACCCCTCCACTTT.

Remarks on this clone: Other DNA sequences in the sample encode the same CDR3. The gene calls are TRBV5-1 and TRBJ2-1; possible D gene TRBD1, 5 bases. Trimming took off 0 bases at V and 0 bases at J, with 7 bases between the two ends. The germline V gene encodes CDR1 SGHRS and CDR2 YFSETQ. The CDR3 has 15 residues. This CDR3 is CASSLGQGSYNEQFF. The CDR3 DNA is TGCGCCAGCAGCTTGGGGCAGGGCTCCTACAATGAGCAGTTCTTC.

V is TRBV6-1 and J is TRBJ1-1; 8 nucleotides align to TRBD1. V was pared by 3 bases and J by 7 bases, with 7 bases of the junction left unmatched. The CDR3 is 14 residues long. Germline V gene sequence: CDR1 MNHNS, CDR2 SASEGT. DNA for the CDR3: TGTGCCAGCAGTGACCGACAGGGGCTCAATGAAGCTTTCTTT. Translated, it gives CASSDRQGLNEAFF.

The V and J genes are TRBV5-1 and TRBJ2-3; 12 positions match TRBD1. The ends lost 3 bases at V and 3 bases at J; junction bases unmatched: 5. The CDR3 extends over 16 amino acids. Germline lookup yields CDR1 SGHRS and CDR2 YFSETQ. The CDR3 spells CASSSGQGAVTDTQYF. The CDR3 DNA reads TGCGCCAGCAGCTCGGGACAGGGGGCTGTAACAGATACGCAGTATTTT.

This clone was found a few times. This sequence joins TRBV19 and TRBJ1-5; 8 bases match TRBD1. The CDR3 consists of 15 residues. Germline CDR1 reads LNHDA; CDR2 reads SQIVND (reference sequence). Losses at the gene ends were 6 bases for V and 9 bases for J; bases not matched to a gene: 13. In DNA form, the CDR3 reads TGTGCCAGTAGCGTCGGGACAGGCCGGTGGGGGCCCCAGCATTTT. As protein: CASSVGTGRWGPQHF. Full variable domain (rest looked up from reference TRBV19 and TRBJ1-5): DGGITQSPKYLFRKEGQNVTLSCEQNLNHDAMYWYRQDPGQGLRLIYYSQIVNDFQKGDIAEGYSVSREKKESFPLTVTSAQKNPTAFYLCASSVGTGRWGPQHFGDGTRLSIL.

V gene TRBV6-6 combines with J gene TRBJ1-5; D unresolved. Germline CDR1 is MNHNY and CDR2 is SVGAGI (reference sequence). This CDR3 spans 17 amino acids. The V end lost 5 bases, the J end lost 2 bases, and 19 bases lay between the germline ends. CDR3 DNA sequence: TGTGCCAGCAGTCCAAGCTTCAAAAACCGGGGCAATCAGCCCCAGCATTTT. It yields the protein CASSPSFKNRGNQPQHF.

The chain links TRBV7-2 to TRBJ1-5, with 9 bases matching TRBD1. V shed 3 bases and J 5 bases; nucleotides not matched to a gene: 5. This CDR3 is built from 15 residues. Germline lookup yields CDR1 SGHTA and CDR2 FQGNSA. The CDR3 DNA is TGTGCCAGCAGCTTCAGACAGGGGGACGATCAGCCCCAGCATTTT. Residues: CASSFRQGDDQPQHF. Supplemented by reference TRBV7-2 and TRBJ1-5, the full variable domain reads GAGVSQSPSNKVTEKGKDVELRCDPISGHTALYWYRQSLGQGLEFLIYFQGNSAPDKSGLPSDRFSAERTGGSVSTLTIQRTQQEDSAVYLCASSFRQGDDQPQHFGDGTRLSIL.

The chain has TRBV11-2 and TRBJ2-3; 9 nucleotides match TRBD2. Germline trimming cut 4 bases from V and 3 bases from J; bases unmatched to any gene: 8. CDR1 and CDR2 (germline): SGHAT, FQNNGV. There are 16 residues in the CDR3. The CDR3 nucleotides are TGTGCCAGCAGCTGGGCCGCGGGGGGGCTTACAGATACGCAGTATTTT. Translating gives CASSWAAGGLTDTQYF.

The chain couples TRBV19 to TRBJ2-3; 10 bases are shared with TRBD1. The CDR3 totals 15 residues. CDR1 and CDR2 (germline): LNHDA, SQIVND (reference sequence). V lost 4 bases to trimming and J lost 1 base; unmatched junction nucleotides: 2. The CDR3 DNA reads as TGTGCCAGTAGTACGGGGACAGGGGGCACAGATACGCAGTATTTT. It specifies CASSTGTGGTDTQYF.

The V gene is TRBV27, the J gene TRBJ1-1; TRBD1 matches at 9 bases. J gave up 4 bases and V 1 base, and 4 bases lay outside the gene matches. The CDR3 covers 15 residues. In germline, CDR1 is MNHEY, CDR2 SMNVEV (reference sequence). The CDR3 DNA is TGTGCCAGCAGTTTATGGGGACAGGGCGTCACTGAAGCTTTCTTT. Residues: CASSLWGQGVTEAFF.

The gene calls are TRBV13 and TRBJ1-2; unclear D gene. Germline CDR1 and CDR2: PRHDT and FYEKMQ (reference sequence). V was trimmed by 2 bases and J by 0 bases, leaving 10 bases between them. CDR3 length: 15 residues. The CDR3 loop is CASSLPPRTNYGYTF. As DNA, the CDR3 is TGTGCCAGCAGCTTACCCCCGCGAACTAACTATGGCTACACCTTC.

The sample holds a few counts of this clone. CDR3 sequence: CASSSTGGLHGYTF. For the CDR3, the DNA is TGTGCCAGCAGCTCGACAGGGGGCTTGCATGGCTACACCTTC. The J gene is TRBJ1-2, the V gene TRBV5-6; TRBD1 agrees at 10 bases. Trimming cost V 3 bases and J 6 bases; bases outside gene matches: 5. The CDR3 covers 14 residues. Germline assignment: CDR1 SGHDT and CDR2 YYEEEE.

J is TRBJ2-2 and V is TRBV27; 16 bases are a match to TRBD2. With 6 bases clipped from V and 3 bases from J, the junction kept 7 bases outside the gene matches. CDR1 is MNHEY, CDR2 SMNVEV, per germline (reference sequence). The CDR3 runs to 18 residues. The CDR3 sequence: CASRGLAGGRVHTGELFF. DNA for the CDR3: TGTGCCAGCAGGGGACTAGCGGGGGGGAGAGTCCACACCGGGGAGCTGTTTTTT.

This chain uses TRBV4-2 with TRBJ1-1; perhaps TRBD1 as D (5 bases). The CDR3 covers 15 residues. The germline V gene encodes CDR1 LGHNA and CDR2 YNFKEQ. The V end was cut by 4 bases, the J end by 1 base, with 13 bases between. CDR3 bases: TGTGCCAGCAGCCCTGAACCCGGACAGAACACTGAAGCTTTCTTT. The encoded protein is CASSPEPGQNTEAFF.